This TCR beta chain comes out of a study of blood T cell repertoires in COVID-19. Data came from immunoSEQ multiplex PCR; TCRdb stores just in-frame clones and leaves some out. The sample records nearly 200,000 clones, nearly 90% being singletons. The CDR3 totals 14 residues. Per the germline V gene, CDR1 is SEHNR and CDR2 is FQNEAQ (reference sequence). V was clipped by 3 bases and J by 6 bases, with 15 bases between them. The chain is built from TRBV7-9 and TRBJ2-7; D may be TRBD1 (5 bases). The TCR comes from a woman aged 35 to 49 who had recovered from COVID-19. The sequencing sample was made of peripheral blood. The CDR3 region has the DNA TGTGCCAGCAGCTTGACCGACAGCCCCAGCGAGCAGTACTTC. Its protein product is CASSLTDSPSEQYF.